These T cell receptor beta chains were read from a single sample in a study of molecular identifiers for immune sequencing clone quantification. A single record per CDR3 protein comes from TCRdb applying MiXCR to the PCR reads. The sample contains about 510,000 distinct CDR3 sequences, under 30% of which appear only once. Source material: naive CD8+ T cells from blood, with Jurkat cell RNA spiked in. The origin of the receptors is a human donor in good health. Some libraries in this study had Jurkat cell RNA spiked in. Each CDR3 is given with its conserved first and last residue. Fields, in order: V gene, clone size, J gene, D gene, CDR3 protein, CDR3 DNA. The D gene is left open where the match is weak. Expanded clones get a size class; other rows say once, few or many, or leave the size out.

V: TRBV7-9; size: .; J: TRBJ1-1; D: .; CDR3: CASSSTNYNTEAFF; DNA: TGTGCCAGCAGCTCCACAAACTATAACACTGAAGCTTTCTTT
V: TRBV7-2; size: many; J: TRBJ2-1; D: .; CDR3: CASSLGRANEQFF; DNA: TGTGCCAGCAGCTTAGGACGGGCCAATGAGCAGTTCTTC
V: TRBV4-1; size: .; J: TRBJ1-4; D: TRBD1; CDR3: CASSQSMGQGEKLFF; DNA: TGCGCCAGCAGCCAAAGTATGGGACAGGGTGAAAAACTGTTTTTT
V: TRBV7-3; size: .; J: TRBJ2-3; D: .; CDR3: CASGLGLTCSDTQYF; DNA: TGTGCCAGCGGCTTAGGGTTGACTTGTTCAGATACGCAGTATTTT
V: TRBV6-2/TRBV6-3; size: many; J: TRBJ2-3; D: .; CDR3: CASSPLAGKSTDTQYF; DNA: TGTGCCAGCAGTCCCTTGGCGGGAAAGAGCACAGATACGCAGTATTTT
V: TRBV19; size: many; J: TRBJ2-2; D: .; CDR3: CASSIGLSELFF; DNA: TGTGCCAGTAGTATAGGGCTCTCCGAGCTGTTTTTT
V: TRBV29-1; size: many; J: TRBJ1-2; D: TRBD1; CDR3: CSVFGPRTGDGYTF; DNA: TGCAGCGTTTTCGGGCCGAGGACAGGGGATGGCTACACCTTC
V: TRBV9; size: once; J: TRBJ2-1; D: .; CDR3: CASSVRGHRDNGQFF; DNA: TGTGCCAGCAGCGTAAGGGGACACCGAGACAATGGGCAGTTCTTC
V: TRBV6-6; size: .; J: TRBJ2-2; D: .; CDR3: CASGSDGLAATGELFF; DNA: TGTGCCAGCGGGTCTGATGGGCTGGCGGCCACCGGGGAGCTGTTTTTT
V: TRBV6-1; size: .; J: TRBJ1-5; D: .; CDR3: CASSEGLGANNQPQHF; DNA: TGTGCCAGCAGTGAAGGACTGGGGGCTAACAATCAGCCCCAGCATTTT